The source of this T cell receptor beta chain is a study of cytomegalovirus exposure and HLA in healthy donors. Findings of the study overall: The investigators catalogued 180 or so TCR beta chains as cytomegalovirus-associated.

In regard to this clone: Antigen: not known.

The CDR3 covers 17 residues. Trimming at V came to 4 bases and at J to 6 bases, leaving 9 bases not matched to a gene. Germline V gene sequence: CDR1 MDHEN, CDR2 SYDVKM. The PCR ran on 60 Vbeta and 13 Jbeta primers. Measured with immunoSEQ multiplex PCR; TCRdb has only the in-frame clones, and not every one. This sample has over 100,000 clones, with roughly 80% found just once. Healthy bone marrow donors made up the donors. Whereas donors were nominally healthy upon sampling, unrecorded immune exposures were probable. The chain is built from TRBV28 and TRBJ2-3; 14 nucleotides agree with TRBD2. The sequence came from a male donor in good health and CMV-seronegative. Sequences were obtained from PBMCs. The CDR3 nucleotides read TGTGCCAGCAGTTCTTCCGGGACTAGCGGGAGAATGGATACGCAGTATTTT. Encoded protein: CASSSSGTSGRMDTQYF.